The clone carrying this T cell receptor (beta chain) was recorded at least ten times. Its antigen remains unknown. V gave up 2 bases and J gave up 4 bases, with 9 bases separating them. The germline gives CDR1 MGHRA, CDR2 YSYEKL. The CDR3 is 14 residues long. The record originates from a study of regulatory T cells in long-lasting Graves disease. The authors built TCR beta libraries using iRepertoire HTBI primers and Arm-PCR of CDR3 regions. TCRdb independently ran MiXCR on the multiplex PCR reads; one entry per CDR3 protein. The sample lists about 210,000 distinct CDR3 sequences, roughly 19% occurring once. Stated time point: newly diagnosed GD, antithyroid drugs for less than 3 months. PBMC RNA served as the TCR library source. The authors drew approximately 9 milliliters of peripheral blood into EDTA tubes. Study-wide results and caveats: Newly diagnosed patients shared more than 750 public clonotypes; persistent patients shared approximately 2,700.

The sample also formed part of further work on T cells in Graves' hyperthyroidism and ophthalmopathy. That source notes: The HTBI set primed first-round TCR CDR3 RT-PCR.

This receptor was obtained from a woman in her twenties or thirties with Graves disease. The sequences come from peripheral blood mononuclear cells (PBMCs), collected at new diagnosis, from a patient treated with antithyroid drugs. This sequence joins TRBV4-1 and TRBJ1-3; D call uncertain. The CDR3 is CASSQQIDGNTIYF. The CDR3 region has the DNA TGCGCCAGCAGCCAACAGATTGACGGAAACACCATATATTTT.